The 32 T cell receptor beta chains below all came from one sample that was sequenced in a study of technical replicates of blood from a few donors. Produced via immunoSEQ multiplex PCR; TCRdb's table is partial and in-frame only. The sample has around 76,000 clones; approximately 98% are singletons. Sequencing was performed on T cells isolated from PBMCs. These TCRs come from a human donor in good health.

The chain carries TRBV6-5 and TRBJ2-7; 10 bases agree with TRBD1. CDR1 is MNHEY, CDR2 SVGAGI, per germline. The CDR3 has 14 residues. Trimming at V came to 6 bases and at J to 6 bases, leaving 8 bases not matched to a gene. DNA for the CDR3: TGTGCCAGCAGGCGCCGGGACAGGGGTAGCGAGCAGTACTTC. This sequence encodes CASRRRDRGSEQYF.

This sequence joins TRBV7-9 and TRBJ2-1; 7 nucleotides agree with TRBD1. The ends lost 6 bases at V and 7 bases at J; junction bases unmatched: 9. The CDR3 runs 14 residues. The germline gives CDR1 SEHNR, CDR2 FQNEAQ (reference sequence). For the CDR3, the DNA is TGTGCCAGCAGGAACAGGGGTCCGTTAAATGAGCAGTTCTTC. It encodes CASRNRGPLNEQFF. Supplemented by reference TRBV7-9 and TRBJ2-1, the full variable domain reads DTGVSQNPRHKITKRGQNVTFRCDPISEHNRLYWYRQTLGQGPEFLTYFQNEAQLEKSRLLSDRFSAERPKGSFSTLEIQRTEQGDSAMYLCASRNRGPLNEQFFGPGTRLTVL.

This rearrangement joins TRBV19 to TRBJ2-7; TRBD1 aligns across 9 bases. The CDR3 spans 16 residues. The trim removed 1 base at V and 6 bases at J, leaving 10 bases unmatched. From germline, CDR1 is LNHDA and CDR2 SQIVND (reference sequence). The CDR3 loop is CASSIGRTGAPSEQYF. For the CDR3, the DNA is TGTGCCAGTAGTATAGGCAGGACAGGGGCCCCTAGCGAGCAGTACTTC.

The rearrangement joins TRBV15 to TRBJ2-1; maybe TRBD2 (5 bases). The length of the CDR3 is 15 residues. The ends were cut back, 5 bases at V and 0 bases at J, with 11 bases in the middle. Germline V gene sequence: CDR1 LNHNV, CDR2 YYDKDF (reference sequence). The DNA for the CDR3 is TGTGCCACCAGCGGGAGCGGCTTCTCCTACAATGAGCAGTTCTTC. Its protein is CATSGSGFSYNEQFF.

The chain couples TRBV19 to TRBJ1-2; D is uncertain. The CDR3 consists of 12 residues. CDR1 and CDR2 from the germline V gene are LNHDA and SQIVND (reference sequence). V lost 6 bases, J lost 5 bases, and 10 bases lay in between. CDR3 bases: TGTGCCAGTAGCCTGACTGTTTATGGCTACACCTTC. Translation: CASSLTVYGYTF.

The chain carries TRBV5-8 and TRBJ1-2; 7 nucleotides align to TRBD1. Germline CDR1 is SGHTS and CDR2 is YDEGEE. J lost 7 bases, V lost 0 bases, and 6 bases had no gene match. This CDR3 has 14 amino acids. CDR3 protein: CASSLGQGVGGYTF. Written as DNA, the CDR3 is TGTGCCAGCAGCTTGGGACAGGGTGTAGGTGGCTACACCTTC.

The V and J genes are TRBV30 and TRBJ2-2; 10 positions match TRBD1. After removal of 2 bases from V and 5 bases from J, the junction contained 5 bases not matched to a gene. CDR3 length equals 15 residues. Germline CDR1 GTSNPN, CDR2 SVGIG (reference sequence). The CDR3 loop is CAWSPGTGVTGELFF. The CDR3 DNA sequence: TGTGCCTGGAGTCCCGGGACAGGGGTAACCGGGGAGCTGTTTTTT.

This clone was counted once. The J gene is TRBJ1-2, the V gene TRBV4-3; D is perhaps TRBD1 (6 bases). The CDR3 runs to 14 residues. V was clipped by 1 base and J by 8 bases, with 14 bases between them. Germline loops: CDR1 LGHNA, CDR2 YSLEER. The CDR3 coding sequence is TGCGCCAGCAGCCAAGGTTCAACAGGGACCGGCTACACCTTC. The encoded protein is CASSQGSTGTGYTF.

This sequence joins TRBV19 and TRBJ1-1, with a possible D match to TRBD1 (5 bases). CDR1 LNHDA and CDR2 SQIVND come from the germline V gene (reference sequence). This CDR3 contains 15 residues. V lost 1 base to trimming and J lost 0 bases, with 9 bases between them. CDR3 amino acids: CASSIVGEVNTEAFF. The CDR3 DNA is TGTGCCAGTAGTATAGTGGGGGAGGTGAACACTGAAGCTTTCTTT.

The chain is built from TRBV9 and TRBJ2-3; 7 bases line up with TRBD2. CDR3 length: 15 residues. After removal of 4 bases from V and 0 bases from J, the junction contained 5 bases not matched to a gene. Per germline, CDR1 SGDLS and CDR2 YYNGEE. CDR3 nucleotide sequence: TGTGCCAGCAGCCTGAGCGGGACCAGCACAGATACGCAGTATTTT. This gives the protein CASSLSGTSTDTQYF.

In this sample, this clone turned up once. The genes are TRBV2 and TRBJ2-3, with 7 bases matching TRBD2. The CDR3 has 16 amino acids. V lost 3 bases and J lost 0; bases outside the gene matches: 6. Germline V lookup: CDR1 SNHLY, CDR2 FYNNEI. The CDR3 DNA reads as TGTGCCAGCAGTGACCCCGGGGGGAGGAGCACAGATACGCAGTATTTT. Translated: CASSDPGGRSTDTQYF.

The J gene is TRBJ2-3, the V gene TRBV10-2; 8 positions agree with TRBD2. V shed 0 bases, J shed 1 base, and the junction held 15 bases outside the gene matches. From germline, CDR1 is WSHSY and CDR2 SAAADI. The CDR3 extends over 20 amino acids. In nucleotides, the CDR3 is TGCGCCAGCAGTGAGTCGGGACTAGTAATCCGGGAGTCTGGCACAGATACGCAGTATTTT. Residues: CASSESGLVIRESGTDTQYF.

The V gene is TRBV20-1, the J gene TRBJ2-7, with 7 bases lining up with TRBD2. The V segment lost 4 bases and the J segment 7 bases; nucleotides outside the gene matches: 4. Germline values: CDR1 DFQATT, CDR2 SNEGSKA (reference sequence). This CDR3 contains 11 residues. The CDR3 DNA reads as TGCAGTGCTAATAGAGCGGGAGAGCAGTACTTC. It specifies CSANRAGEQYF.

The rearrangement links TRBV7-9 to TRBJ1-2, with 8 bases lining up with TRBD1. The CDR3 is 14 residues long. The germline CDR1 and CDR2 sequences are SEHNR and FQNEAQ (reference sequence). After removal of 5 bases from V and 5 bases from J, the junction contained 7 bases not matched to a gene. The CDR3 region is CASSPTGQAYGYTF. As DNA, the CDR3 is TGTGCCAGCAGCCCAACGGGACAGGCGTATGGCTACACCTTC.

The chain combines TRBV28 with TRBJ2-3; D remains ambiguous. V was cut by 2 bases and J by 4 bases, with 10 bases left in between. Germline-derived CDR1 and CDR2 are MDHEN and SYDVKM. CDR3 length: 14 amino acids. The CDR3 DNA reads as TGTGCCAGCAGTTTAGGGCCGCACCCAGATACGCAGTATTTT. Protein sequence: CASSLGPHPDTQYF.

The chain combines TRBV30 with TRBJ2-4, with 13 nucleotides matching TRBD2. V dropped 1 base and J dropped 6; count of bases not matched to a gene: 3. The CDR3 is 15 amino acids. The germline gives CDR1 GTSNPN, CDR2 SVGIG (reference sequence). The CDR3 DNA reads TGTGCCTGGAGTGGGACTAGCGGGAGTGGAAACATTCAGTACTTC. It specifies CAWSGTSGSGNIQYF.

This clone occurred once. The V call is TRBV19, the J call TRBJ1-1, with 9 bases aligning to TRBD1. The CDR3 is 15 residues long. Losses at the gene ends were 6 bases for V and 10 bases for J; bases not matched to a gene: 15. Germline V lookup: CDR1 LNHDA, CDR2 SQIVND (reference sequence). The CDR3 DNA reads as TGTGCCAGTAGACAGGGGGCGGAAGGGTCTCAAGGAGCTTTCTTT. This gives the protein CASRQGAEGSQGAFF.

The chain joins TRBV7-9 to TRBJ2-6; D is unresolved. There are 14 residues in the CDR3. The germline CDR1 and CDR2 sequences are SEHNR and FQNEAQ (reference sequence). V shed 6 bases and J shed 0 bases, with 6 bases lying between them. DNA of the CDR3: TGTGCCAGCAGACAGAACTCTGGGGCCAACGTCCTGACTTTC. This encodes CASRQNSGANVLTF.

V gene TRBV4-2 combines with J gene TRBJ1-4; unclear D gene. The CDR3 is 17 residues long. V dropped 0 bases and J dropped 2 bases, with 13 bases sitting between them. Germline V gene sequence: CDR1 LGHNA, CDR2 YNFKEQ. CDR3 sequence reads: CASSQDGVGLTNEKLFF. DNA for the CDR3: TGTGCCAGCAGCCAAGACGGGGTCGGGTTGACTAATGAAAAACTGTTTTTT.

The rearrangement uses TRBV10-3 and TRBJ2-3; 11 bases align to TRBD2. V lost 5 bases and J lost 3; bases outside the gene matches: 7. The CDR3 extends over 16 amino acids. CDR1 is ENHRY, CDR2 SYGVKD, per germline. The CDR3 DNA reads as TGTGCCATCAGTATACTAGCGGGAGTTAGGACAGATACGCAGTATTTT. This gives the protein CAISILAGVRTDTQYF.

CDR3 nucleotides: TGCGCCAGCAGAACCGGGGGGTATGGAAACACCATATATTTT. Residues: CASRTGGYGNTIYF. The chain combines TRBV5-1 with TRBJ1-3; TRBD1 might be the D (5 bases). Germline assignment: CDR1 SGHRS and CDR2 YFSETQ. This CDR3 is built from 14 residues. Trimming took off 5 bases at V and 3 bases at J, with 12 bases between the two ends.

This rearrangement joins TRBV30 to TRBJ2-7, with D tentatively TRBD1 (5 bases). Per the germline V gene, CDR1 is GTSNPN and CDR2 is SVGIG (reference sequence). CDR3 length equals 11 residues. The V end lost 4 bases, the J end lost 7 bases, and 11 bases lay between the germline ends. The CDR3 DNA follows: TGTGCCTGGACACTCCAGGGAGAGCAGTACTTC. Residues: CAWTLQGEQYF.

The genes are TRBV30 and TRBJ1-5, with TRBD1 matching 9 bases. The CDR3 covers 15 residues. Germline V gene lookup returns CDR1 GTSNPN and CDR2 SVGIG (reference sequence). Germline trimming cut 2 bases from V and 5 bases from J; bases unmatched to any gene: 7. The CDR3 protein is CAWSLGTGWDQPQHF. The CDR3 DNA reads as TGTGCCTGGAGTCTTGGGACAGGGTGGGATCAGCCCCAGCATTTT. The complete variable domain, with remaining parts taken from reference TRBV30 and TRBJ1-5, reads SQTIHQWPATLVQPVGSPLSLECTVEGTSNPNLYWYRQAAGRGLQLLFYSVGIGQISSEVPQNLSASRPQDRQFILSSKKLLLSDSGFYLCAWSLGTGWDQPQHFGDGTRLSIL.

The CDR3 coding sequence is TGTGCCATCCGTGGGGATCCCCAGGGAACTTCAAATGGCTACACCTTC. As protein: CAIRGDPQGTSNGYTF. The chain uses TRBV10-3 and TRBJ1-2; D may be TRBD1 (5 bases). V lost 8 bases and J 6 bases, leaving 25 bases between the germline ends. Germline-derived CDR1 and CDR2 are ENHRY and SYGVKD. The CDR3 extends over 16 amino acids.

The table lists this clone with a count of one. The V and J genes are TRBV5-4 and TRBJ2-3; possible D gene TRBD2, 6 bases. CDR1 is SGHNT, CDR2 YYREEE, per germline (reference sequence). This CDR3 contains 15 residues. The V end was cut by 1 base, the J end by 0 bases, with 9 bases between. The CDR3 nucleotides read TGTGCCAGCAGCTTGCTACTAGCCAGCACAGATACGCAGTATTTT. Amino acids: CASSLLLASTDTQYF.

The rearrangement links TRBV21-1 to TRBJ2-4; the table's TRBD1 call for D was not verified on the DNA. TRBV21-1 is described as a pseudogene. This CDR3 spans 17 amino acids. CDR3 DNA sequence: TGTGCCAGCAGCAAAGTTGAGGACAAACTAGCCAAAAACATTCAGTACTTC. Translating it yields CASSKVEDKLAKNIQYF.

The CDR3, as DNA: TGTGCCACCAGCAGAGATCCCGGGGTCATCACAGATACGCAGTATTTT. It is translated as CATSRDPGVITDTQYF. The chain employs TRBV15 and TRBJ2-3; D possibly corresponds to TRBD2 (5 bases). The germline gives CDR1 LNHNV, CDR2 YYDKDF (reference sequence). The CDR3 has 16 amino acids. V was clipped by 0 bases and J by 2 bases, with 12 bases between them. Looking up the rest from reference TRBV15 and TRBJ2-3 gives the full variable domain: DAMVIQNPRYQVTQFGKPVTLSCSQTLNHNVMYWYQQKSSQAPKLLFHYYDKDFNNEADTPDNFQSRRPNTSFCFLDIRSPGLGDTAMYLCATSRDPGVITDTQYFGPGTRLTVL.

The chain couples TRBV4-2 to TRBJ2-7, with a possible D match to TRBD1 (6 bases). CDR3 length: 14 amino acids. Germline V CDR1 and CDR2: LGHNA, YNFKEQ. Trimming left V 3 bases short and J 2 bases short, with 11 bases between. CDR3 in DNA: TGTGCCAGCAGCCACCTTGAGGGGGCCTACGAGCAGTACTTC. Residues: CASSHLEGAYEQYF.

The chain combines TRBV5-1 with TRBJ1-1; 7 nucleotides match TRBD1. V dropped 2 bases and J dropped 8; count of bases not matched to a gene: 9. Germline-derived CDR1 and CDR2 are SGHRS and YFSETQ. This CDR3 has 14 amino acids. DNA of the CDR3: TGCGCCAGCAGCTTTCAGGGGGAAGGTTTGGAAGCTTTCTTT. It specifies CASSFQGEGLEAFF.

This chain joins TRBV9 and TRBJ2-3, with 12 bases identical to TRBD2. The CDR3 is 15 amino acids. Germline CDR1 and CDR2: SGDLS and YYNGEE. V lost 2 bases and J lost 5; bases outside the gene matches: 3. The CDR3 DNA is TGTGCCAGCAGCGTCCTAGCGGGAGGGGGAGATACGCAGTATTTT. It encodes CASSVLAGGGDTQYF. The whole variable domain, remainder taken from reference TRBV9 and TRBJ2-3, is DSGVTQTPKHLITATGQRVTLRCSPRSGDLSVYWYQQSLDQGLQFLIQYYNGEERAKGNILERFSAQQFPDLHSELNLSSLELGDSALYFCASSVLAGGGDTQYFGPGTRLTVL.

The chain links TRBV7-9 to TRBJ2-7; 8 bases are a match to TRBD1. There are 15 residues in the CDR3. The V gene end was trimmed by 5 bases and the J gene end by 2 bases; junction bases not matched to a gene: 8. CDR1 is SEHNR, CDR2 FQNEAQ, per germline (reference sequence). The chain's CDR3 is CASSVGQAITYEQYF. In nucleotides, the CDR3 is TGTGCCAGCAGCGTGGGACAGGCCATAACCTACGAGCAGTACTTC.

The CDR3 spells CASSLLGQGITDTQYF. CDR3 sequence (DNA): TGTGCCAGCAGCTTGTTGGGACAGGGTATCACAGATACGCAGTATTTT. The chain recombines TRBV5-8 with TRBJ2-3; 9 bases map to TRBD1. After removal of 1 base from V and 2 bases from J, the junction contained 5 bases not matched to a gene. CDR3 length: 16 residues. Germline V gene sequence: CDR1 SGHTS, CDR2 YDEGEE.